Listed here are 8 T cell receptor beta chains from one sample, sequenced in a study of cytomegalovirus exposure and HLA in healthy donors. The PCR had 60 Vbeta and 13 Jbeta primers. The method was immunoSEQ multiplex PCR; TCRdb's version includes in-frame clones alone and lacks a portion of them. The sample shows 180,000 or so clones, about four fifths of them seen only once. The material sequenced was PBMCs. Every receptor here comes from a woman aged 25 to 39 in good health and CMV-seronegative.

The chain couples TRBV9 to TRBJ2-1; 13 nucleotides match TRBD2. Germline CDR1 SGDLS, CDR2 YYNGEE. V was clipped by 4 bases and J by 3 bases; unmatched bases: 4. This CDR3 has 16 residues. CDR3 sequence: CASSLGLAGDYNEQFF. As DNA, the CDR3 is TGTGCCAGCAGCCTCGGACTAGCGGGGGACTACAATGAGCAGTTCTTC.

The chain couples TRBV27 to TRBJ2-1; 9 bases match TRBD1. The CDR3 contains 14 residues. Germline values: CDR1 MNHEY, CDR2 SMNVEV (reference sequence). Trimming at V came to 0 bases and at J to 9 bases, leaving 3 bases not matched to a gene. CDR3 DNA: TGTGCCAGCAGTTTATCGGGGACAGGGAGTGAGCAGTTCTTC. It encodes CASSLSGTGSEQFF.

This clone was counted only a few times. The chain employs TRBV6-6 and TRBJ1-3; no firm D call. CDR1 MNHNY and CDR2 SVGAGI come from the germline V gene (reference sequence). V lost 4 bases and J lost 6, with 19 bases in between. CDR3 size: 16 residues. The CDR3 is CASSSPPGLTQNTIYF. For the CDR3, the DNA is TGTGCCAGCAGTTCACCCCCGGGTCTTACCCAAAACACCATATATTTT.

CDR3 region: CASSSSQKSASGANVLTF. The DNA for the CDR3 is TGTGCCAGCAGCTCATCCCAGAAAAGCGCCTCTGGGGCCAACGTCCTGACTTTC. This chain joins TRBV7-3 and TRBJ2-6; D is uncertain. V lost 4 bases and J lost 0, with 16 bases in between. The CDR3 contains 18 residues. The germline V gene has CDR1 SGHTA and CDR2 FQGTGA.

This clone was picked up a small number of times. The V call is TRBV6-4, the J call TRBJ2-5, with 12 bases aligning to TRBD1. Germline V lookup: CDR1 MRHNA, CDR2 SNTAGT. The CDR3 has 15 residues. The trim removed 5 bases at V and 5 bases at J, leaving 6 bases unmatched. The CDR3 DNA reads TGTGCCAGCAGTCTCGGGACAGGGGGCGCCGAGACCCAGTACTTC. Translated, it gives CASSLGTGGAETQYF.

CDR3 loop: CASSVSAINQPQHF. The DNA for the CDR3 is TGTGCCAGCAGTGTCTCCGCGATTAATCAGCCCCAGCATTTT. This sequence joins TRBV6-1 and TRBJ1-5; D unresolved. Trimming took off 4 bases at V and 4 bases at J, with 11 bases between the two ends. The germline gives CDR1 MNHNS, CDR2 SASEGT. This CDR3 contains 14 residues.

The chain is built from TRBV7-6 and TRBJ2-5, with 7 bases identical to TRBD2. Germline CDR1 and CDR2: SGHVS and FNYEAQ. Trimming at V came to 3 bases and at J to 2 bases, leaving 6 bases not matched to a gene. CDR3 length: 15 amino acids. This chain's CDR3 is CASSFYGTTQETQYF. As DNA, the CDR3 is TGTGCCAGCAGCTTTTACGGGACTACACAAGAGACCCAGTACTTC.

The chain uses TRBV5-8 and TRBJ2-5; TRBD2 might be the D (7 bases). This CDR3 comprises 16 residues. The V gene's germline CDR1 is SGHTS and CDR2 YDEGEE. Trimming shortened V by 2 bases and J by 3 bases, and 17 bases separated the two germline ends. The CDR3 is CASSLEGGIREETQYF. In DNA, the CDR3 is TGTGCCAGCAGCTTAGAGGGGGGGATCCGAGAAGAGACCCAGTACTTC.